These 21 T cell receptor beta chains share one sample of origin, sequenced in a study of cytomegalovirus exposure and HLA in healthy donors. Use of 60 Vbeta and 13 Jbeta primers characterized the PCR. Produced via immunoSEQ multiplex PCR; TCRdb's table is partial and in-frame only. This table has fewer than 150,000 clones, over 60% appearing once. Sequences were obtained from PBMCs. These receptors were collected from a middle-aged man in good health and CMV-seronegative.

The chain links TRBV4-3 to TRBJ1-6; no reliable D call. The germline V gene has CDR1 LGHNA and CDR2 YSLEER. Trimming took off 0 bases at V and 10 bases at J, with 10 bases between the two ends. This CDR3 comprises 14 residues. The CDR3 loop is CASSQERGRSPLHF. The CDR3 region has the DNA TGCGCCAGCAGCCAAGAGAGAGGGAGATCACCCCTCCACTTT.

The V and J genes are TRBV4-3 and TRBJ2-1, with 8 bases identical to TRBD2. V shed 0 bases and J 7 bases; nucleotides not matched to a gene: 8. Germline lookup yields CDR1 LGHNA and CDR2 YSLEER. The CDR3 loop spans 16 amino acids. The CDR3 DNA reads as TGCGCCAGCAGCCAAGATTTGGGACCGGGGGGGAATGAGCAGTTCTTC. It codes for CASSQDLGPGGNEQFF.

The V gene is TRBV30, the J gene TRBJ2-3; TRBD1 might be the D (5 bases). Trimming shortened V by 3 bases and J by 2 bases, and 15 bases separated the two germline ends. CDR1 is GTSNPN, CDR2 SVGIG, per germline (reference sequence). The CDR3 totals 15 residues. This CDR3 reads CAWSLRALTTDTQYF. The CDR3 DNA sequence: TGTGCCTGGAGCCTCAGGGCCCTTACCACAGATACGCAGTATTTT.

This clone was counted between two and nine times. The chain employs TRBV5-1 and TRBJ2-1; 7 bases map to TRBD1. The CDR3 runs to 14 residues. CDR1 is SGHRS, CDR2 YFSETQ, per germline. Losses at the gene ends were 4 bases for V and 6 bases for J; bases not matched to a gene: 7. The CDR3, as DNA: TGCGCCAGCAGCCACGGGACAGTGGGCAATGAGCAGTTCTTC. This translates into CASSHGTVGNEQFF.

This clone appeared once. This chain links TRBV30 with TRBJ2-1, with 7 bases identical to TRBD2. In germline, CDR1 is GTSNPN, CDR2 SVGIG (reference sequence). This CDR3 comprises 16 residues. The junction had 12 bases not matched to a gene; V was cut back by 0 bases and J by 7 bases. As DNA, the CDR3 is TGTGCCTGGAGTGTAGGGTTGGCGGGAGTAAAGAATGAGCAGTTCTTC. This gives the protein CAWSVGLAGVKNEQFF.

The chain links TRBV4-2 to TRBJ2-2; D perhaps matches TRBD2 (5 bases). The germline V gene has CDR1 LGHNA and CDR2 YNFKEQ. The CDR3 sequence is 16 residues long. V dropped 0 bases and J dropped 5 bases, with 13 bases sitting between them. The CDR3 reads CASSQDYRGYTGELFF. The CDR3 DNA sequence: TGTGCCAGCAGCCAAGACTATCGAGGGTATACCGGGGAGCTGTTTTTT.

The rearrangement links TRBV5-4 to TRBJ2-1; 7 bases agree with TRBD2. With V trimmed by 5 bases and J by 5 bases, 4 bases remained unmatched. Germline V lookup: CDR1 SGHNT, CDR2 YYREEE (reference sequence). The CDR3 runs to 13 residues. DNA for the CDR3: TGTGCCAGCAGGCCGAGCGGGGACAATGAGCAGTTCTTC. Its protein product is CASRPSGDNEQFF.

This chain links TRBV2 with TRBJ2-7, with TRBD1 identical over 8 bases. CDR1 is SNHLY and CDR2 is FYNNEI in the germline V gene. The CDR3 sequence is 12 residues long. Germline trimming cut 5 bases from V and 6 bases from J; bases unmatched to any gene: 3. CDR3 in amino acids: CASSKTGVEQYF. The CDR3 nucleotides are TGTGCCAGCAGTAAGACAGGGGTCGAGCAGTACTTC.

CDR3 coding DNA: TGTGCCAGCAGCGAGGGCCGAGTCTACGAGCAGTACTTC. The encoded protein is CASSEGRVYEQYF. The V call is TRBV6-6, the J call TRBJ2-7, with D possibly TRBD2 on 5 matching bases. Per the germline V gene, CDR1 is MNHNY and CDR2 is SVGAGI (reference sequence). The CDR3 has 13 residues. V lost 6 bases and J 3 bases, leaving 12 bases between the germline ends.

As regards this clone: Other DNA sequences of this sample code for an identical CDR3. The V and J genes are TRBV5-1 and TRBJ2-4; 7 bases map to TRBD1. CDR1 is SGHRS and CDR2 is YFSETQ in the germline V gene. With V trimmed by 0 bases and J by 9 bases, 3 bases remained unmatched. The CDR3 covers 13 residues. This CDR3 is CASSLGQGGIQYF. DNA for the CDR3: TGCGCCAGCAGCTTGGGACAGGGTGGCATTCAGTACTTC.

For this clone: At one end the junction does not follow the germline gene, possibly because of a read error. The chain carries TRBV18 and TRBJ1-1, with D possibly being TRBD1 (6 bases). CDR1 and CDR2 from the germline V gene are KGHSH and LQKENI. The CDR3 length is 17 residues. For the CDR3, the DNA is TGTGCCAGCTCAGCACCGGGACATAGAATGGCTGACACTGAAGCTTTCTTT. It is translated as CASSAPGHRMADTEAFF. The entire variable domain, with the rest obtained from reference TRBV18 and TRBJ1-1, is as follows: NAGVMQNPRHLVRRRGQEARLRCSPMKGHSHVYWYRQLPEEGLKFMVYLQKENIIDESGMPKERFSAEFPKEGPSILRIQQVVRGDSAAYFCASSAPGHRMADTEAFFGQGTRLTVV.

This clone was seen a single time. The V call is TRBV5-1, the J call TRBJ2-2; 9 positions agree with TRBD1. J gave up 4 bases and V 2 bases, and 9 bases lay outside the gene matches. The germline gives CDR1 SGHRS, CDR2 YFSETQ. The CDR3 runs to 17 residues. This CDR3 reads CASSLSSGQGGTGELFF. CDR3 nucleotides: TGCGCCAGCAGCTTATCCTCGGGACAGGGCGGCACCGGGGAGCTGTTTTTT.

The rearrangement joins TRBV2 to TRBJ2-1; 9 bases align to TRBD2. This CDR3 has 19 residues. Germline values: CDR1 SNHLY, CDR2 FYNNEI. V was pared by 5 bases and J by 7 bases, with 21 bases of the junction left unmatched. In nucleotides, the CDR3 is TGTGCCAGCAGTATACCCTCTCTGGGGCTAGCGGGGCCTGGGAATGAGCAGTTCTTC. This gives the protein CASSIPSLGLAGPGNEQFF.

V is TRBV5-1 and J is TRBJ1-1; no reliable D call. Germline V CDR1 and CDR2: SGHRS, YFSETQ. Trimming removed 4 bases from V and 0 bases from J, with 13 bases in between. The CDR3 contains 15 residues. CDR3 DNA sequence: TGCGCCAGCAGCCCCGGGTTTTCTTTGAACACTGAAGCTTTCTTT. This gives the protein CASSPGFSLNTEAFF. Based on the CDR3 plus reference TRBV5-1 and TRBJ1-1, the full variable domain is KAGVTQTPRYLIKTRGQQVTLSCSPISGHRSVSWYQQTPGQGLQFLFEYFSETQRNKGNFPGRFSGRQFSNSRSEMNVSTLELGDSALYLCASSPGFSLNTEAFFGQGTRLTVV.

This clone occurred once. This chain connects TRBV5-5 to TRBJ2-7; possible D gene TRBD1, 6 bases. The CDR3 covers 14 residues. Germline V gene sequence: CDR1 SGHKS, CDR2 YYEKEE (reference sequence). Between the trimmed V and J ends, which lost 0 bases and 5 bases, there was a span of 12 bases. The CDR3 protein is CASSLGRGFDEQYF. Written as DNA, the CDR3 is TGTGCCAGCAGCTTGGGCAGGGGATTTGACGAGCAGTACTTC.

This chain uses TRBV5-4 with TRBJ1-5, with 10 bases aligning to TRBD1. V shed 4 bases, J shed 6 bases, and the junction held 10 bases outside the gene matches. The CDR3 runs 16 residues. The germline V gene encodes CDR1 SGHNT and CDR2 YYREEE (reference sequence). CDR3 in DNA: TGTGCCAGCAGCCCACCGGGACAGGGGATAGTTCAGCCCCAGCATTTT. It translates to CASSPPGQGIVQPQHF.

CDR3 sequence: CASSLSISGGPGYEQYF. The CDR3 nucleotides read TGTGCCAGCAGTTTATCGATCAGCGGGGGCCCGGGGTACGAGCAGTACTTC. The V call is TRBV27, the J call TRBJ2-7, with 8 bases fitting TRBD2. J gave up 4 bases and V 0 bases, and 11 bases lay outside the gene matches. Germline V CDR1 and CDR2: MNHEY, SMNVEV (reference sequence). The CDR3 runs 17 residues.

The CDR3 protein is CASRSRGLNEKLFF. Here the CDR3 DNA reads TGTGCCAGCAGGAGTAGGGGGCTTAATGAAAAACTGTTTTTT. This chain joins TRBV2 and TRBJ1-4, with 7 bases matching TRBD1. CDR3 length: 14 residues. V trimming: 6 bases; J trimming: 4 bases; junction bases outside the gene matches: 5. Germline V gene sequence: CDR1 SNHLY, CDR2 FYNNEI.

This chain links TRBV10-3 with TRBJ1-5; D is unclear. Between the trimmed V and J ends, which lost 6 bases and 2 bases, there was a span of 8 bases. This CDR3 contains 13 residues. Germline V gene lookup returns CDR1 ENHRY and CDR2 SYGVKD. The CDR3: CAIRGMGNQPQHF. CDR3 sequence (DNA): TGTGCCATCAGGGGCATGGGCAATCAGCCCCAGCATTTT.

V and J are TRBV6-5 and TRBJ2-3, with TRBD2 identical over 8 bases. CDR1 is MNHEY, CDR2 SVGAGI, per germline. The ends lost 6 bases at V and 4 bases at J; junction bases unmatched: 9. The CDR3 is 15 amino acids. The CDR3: CASSARGGTSDTQYF. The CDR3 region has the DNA TGTGCCAGCAGCGCCCGGGGGGGAACTTCAGATACGCAGTATTTT.

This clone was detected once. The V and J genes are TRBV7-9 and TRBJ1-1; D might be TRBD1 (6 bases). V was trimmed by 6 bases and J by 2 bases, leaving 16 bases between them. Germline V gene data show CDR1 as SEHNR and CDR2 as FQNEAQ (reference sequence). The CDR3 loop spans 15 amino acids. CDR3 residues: CASRPKQGVNTEAFF. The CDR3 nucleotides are TGTGCCAGCAGGCCTAAACAGGGCGTAAACACTGAAGCTTTCTTT.